This entry describes one T cell receptor (beta chain). No antigen is known for it. No much larger clonotype is one base removed from it; base qualities were not supplied. Patients with autoimmune disease history or receiving systemic immunosuppression were excluded from the trial. Peripheral blood for TCR sequencing was collected from all dose cohorts at baseline, on cycle 4 day 1, and on cycle 7 day 1. Samples came from an open-label, multicenter, first-in-human phase I dose-escalation trial of ivuxolimab. Adults with locally advanced or metastatic melanoma, renal cell carcinoma, hepatocellular carcinoma or head and neck squamous cell carcinoma were enrolled in the trial. Before TCR sequencing, CD4+ T cells and CD8+ T cells were sorted from peripheral blood as separate populations. This record belongs to a study of OX40 agonist ivuxolimab in advanced cancers. Background on the whole study: The costimulatory receptor OX40 (CD134) was targeted by ivuxolimab, a fully human IgG2 agonistic monoclonal antibody. Intravenous ivuxolimab was administered to patients every 2 weeks at six dose levels: 0.01, 0.1, 0.3, 1.5, 3 and 10 mg/kg. Of the 50 to 55 patients in dose escalation, some 20 had hepatocellular carcinoma, some 15 had melanoma, 9 had renal cell carcinoma and 9 had head and neck cancer. In the dose-escalation cohort, approximately 82% of patients were male, and the mean age was around 60 years, with a range of about 23 to 80. Prior anti-PD-1, anti-PD-L1 or anti-CTLA-4 therapy was permitted, and checkpoint inhibitors had been received by roughly 40% of dose-escalation patients. Partial responses were achieved by three dose-escalation patients, of whom one had hepatocellular carcinoma and two had cutaneous melanoma. Peripheral TCRbeta sequencing was intended to test whether TCR sequence diversity was altered and clonal T-cell expansion was caused by ivuxolimab. The paper describes the monotherapy dose-escalation part (N ≈ 51 patients) of the phase I trial of ivuxolimab. Paper-wide results and their limitations: Low levels of normalized T-cell clonal expansion were also seen in some nonresponding patients. The antigen specificity of the peripheral T cells that underwent clonal expansion was not determined. After ivuxolimab, more expanded clones were found on average in CD8+ T cells than in CD4+ T cells. In partial responders in the 0.1-3.0 mg/kg groups, normalized peripheral clonal expansion was found to be among the lowest, especially among CD8+ T cells. At doses of 0.1 to 3.0 mg/kg, clonal expansion of both CD4+ and CD8+ T cells in blood was seen between baseline and week 6.

Genomic DNA was extracted from sorted cells for sequencing of the TCRbeta CDR3 region. The immunoSEQ Assay was used for sequencing of TCRbeta CDR3 regions. TCRdb obtained this table from immuneACCESS and retained in-frame rearrangements with V and J assigned. These tables miss some clones; where compared with another copy, unresolved V genes account for less than half of the shortfall, and the remainder is unexplained. The sample table contains about 69,000 clones; only one count was recorded for 84% of them. Approximately 7.9% of the sample is in the top ten clones. The CDR3 has 13 amino acids, counting the end cysteine and phenylalanine. The only DNA kept is the CDR3, 39 bases in frame from the first base. Per the germline V gene, SGHNT is the CDR1 and YENEEA is the CDR2.

The chain employs TRBV11-3 and TRBJ2-5, with 7 middle bases fitting TRBD1. The last part of the DNA fits TRBJ2-7 better; the J call may be wrong. The sequenced sample was CD4+ or CD8+ T cells sorted from blood, obtained in a trial of the OX40 agonist ivuxolimab. The clonotype comes from an adult with an advanced solid tumor such as melanoma, head and neck, liver or kidney cancer. The sequenced DNA is TGTGCCAGCAGCCTCGGACAGGACTACGAGCAGTACTTC. This translates into CASSLGQDYEQYF.